Described below is a single T cell receptor beta chain sequence and its context. Vbeta (60) and Jbeta (13) primers were used in the PCR. Only in-frame clones appear in the TCRdb table, and some are missing; sequencing was by immunoSEQ multiplex PCR. The sample includes 99,000 or so clones, roughly 79% seen only once; the top ten take 5.8%. The data originate from a study of cytomegalovirus exposure and HLA in healthy donors. There were likely unrecorded immune exposures, though donors were nominally healthy when sampled. This CDR3 has 17 residues. V shed 2 bases, J shed 4 bases, and the junction held 11 bases outside the gene matches. The germline V gene has CDR1 PRHDT and CDR2 FYEKMQ (reference sequence).

This receptor was identified in a man aged 60-69 years in good health and CMV-seropositive. Sequencing used PBMCs. The chain joins TRBV13 to TRBJ2-3, with 8 bases identical to TRBD2. Here the CDR3 reads CASSLLSGGADPDTQYF. The CDR3 region has the DNA TGTGCCAGCAGCTTACTGTCCGGGGGGGCCGATCCAGATACGCAGTATTTT.